Below are 18 T cell receptor beta chains sequenced from a single sample in a study of blood T cell repertoires in COVID-19. TCRdb's copy holds only in-frame clones and misses some; the assay was immunoSEQ multiplex PCR. The sample includes tens of thousands of clones, around 90% seen only once; the top ten take under 0.65%. The sequenced sample consisted of peripheral blood. The receptors come from a man aged 45-65 years with COVID-19, enrolled during active disease.

V is TRBV9 and J is TRBJ1-4; D uncertain. Germline-derived CDR1 and CDR2 are SGDLS and YYNGEE. V lost 0 bases and J lost 7, with 10 bases in between. This CDR3 has 14 amino acids. The CDR3 coding sequence is TGTGCCAGCAGCGTAGGTAGAGCAAGTGAAAAACTGTTTTTT. Its translation is CASSVGRASEKLFF.

The chain uses TRBV1 and TRBJ2-2; TRBD2 reflects the table's D call only, with no check against the DNA. TRBV1 is marked as a pseudogene. CDR3 size: 17 residues. Here the CDR3 DNA reads TGCACCAGCAGCCAAGATTCGTCTAGCGGGAGGAGCGGGGAGCTGTTTTTT. The encoded protein is CTSSQDSSSGRSGELFF.

This chain connects TRBV25-1 to TRBJ1-5; 7 nucleotides agree with TRBD1. Germline CDR1 reads MGHDK; CDR2 reads SYGVNS. The CDR3 totals 13 residues. V shed 6 bases, J shed 1 base, and the junction held 0 bases outside the gene matches. This chain's CDR3 is CASRQGSNQPQHF. In DNA form, the CDR3 reads TGTGCCAGCAGACAGGGGAGCAATCAGCCCCAGCATTTT.

The V call is TRBV28, the J call TRBJ2-6; 11 bases line up with TRBD1. This CDR3 contains 16 residues. V was pared by 6 bases and J by 2 bases, with 3 bases of the junction left unmatched. Looked up from germline, CDR1 is MDHEN and CDR2 is SYDVKM. CDR3: CASRKGQGAGANVLTF. The DNA of the CDR3 is TGTGCCAGCAGAAAGGGACAGGGGGCTGGGGCCAACGTCCTGACTTTC.

The rearrangement uses TRBV5-4 and TRBJ2-3; 7 bases map to TRBD1. V lost 4 bases and J lost 5; bases outside the gene matches: 16. Looked up from germline, CDR1 is SGHNT and CDR2 is YYREEE (reference sequence). This CDR3 is built from 17 residues. The CDR3 bases are TGTGCCAGCAGCCCCCTTCGGGCTAGGGGGCAGGAAGATACGCAGTATTTT. Protein: CASSPLRARGQEDTQYF. The complete variable domain, with remaining parts taken from reference TRBV5-4 and TRBJ2-3, reads ETGVTQSPTHLIKTRGQQVTLRCSSQSGHNTVSWYQQALGQGPQFIFQYYREEENGRGNFPPRFSGLQFPNYSSELNVNALELDDSALYLCASSPLRARGQEDTQYFGPGTRLTVL.

This sequence joins TRBV15 and TRBJ2-1, with TRBD2 identical over 13 bases. Germline V CDR1 and CDR2: LNHNV, YYDKDF (reference sequence). With 1 base clipped from V and 3 bases from J, the junction kept 0 bases outside the gene matches. This CDR3 comprises 16 residues. CDR3 sequence: CATSRGTSGSYNEQFF. The CDR3 DNA sequence: TGTGCCACCAGCAGAGGGACTAGCGGGAGCTACAATGAGCAGTTCTTC.

The V gene is TRBV5-5, the J gene TRBJ2-5; D gene uncertain. The germline V gene has CDR1 SGHKS and CDR2 YYEKEE (reference sequence). This CDR3 has 14 residues. Between the trimmed V and J ends, which lost 1 base and 0 bases, there was a span of 7 bases. CDR3 coding DNA: TGTGCCAGCAGCTTGTGGTCTAACCAAGAGACCCAGTACTTC. Protein: CASSLWSNQETQYF.

This chain uses TRBV6-4 with TRBJ2-3, with 12 bases matching TRBD2. Germline assignment: CDR1 MRHNA and CDR2 SNTAGT. J lost 6 bases, V lost 2 bases, and 6 bases had no gene match. This CDR3 comprises 16 residues. CDR3 residues: CASSDPASGRADTQYF. The CDR3 coding sequence is TGTGCCAGCAGTGACCCAGCTAGCGGGAGGGCCGATACGCAGTATTTT.

This chain links TRBV29-1 with TRBJ2-7, with TRBD2 as a possible D gene (6 bases). Germline CDR1 and CDR2: SQVTM and ANQGSEA. There are 13 residues in the CDR3. Deletions cut 4 bases from V and 3 bases from J, with 13 bases between. CDR3 sequence: CSVGRGINYEQYF. Written as DNA, the CDR3 is TGCAGCGTTGGTCGGGGGATAAACTACGAGCAGTACTTC.

The count of this clone is one. The chain carries TRBV30 and TRBJ2-7; 9 nucleotides match TRBD1. Germline V lookup: CDR1 GTSNPN, CDR2 SVGIG (reference sequence). This CDR3 has 16 residues. Losses at the gene ends were 0 bases for V and 6 bases for J; bases not matched to a gene: 12. The CDR3 region is CAWSVRPPGQGGEQYF. The DNA of the CDR3 is TGTGCCTGGAGTGTCCGACCCCCGGGACAGGGAGGCGAGCAGTACTTC.

As DNA, the CDR3 is TGTGCCAGCAGCCCCCCGCCCGGGGTCGAGCAGTACTTC. It translates to CASSPPPGVEQYF. V usage is TRBV7-2 and J usage is TRBJ2-7; a weak D match, TRBD2 (5 bases). Germline CDR1 and CDR2: SGHTA and FQGNSA. The CDR3 has 13 residues. Trimming shortened V by 5 bases and J by 6 bases, and 14 bases separated the two germline ends.

J is TRBJ1-5 and V is TRBV5-1; D is perhaps TRBD1 (5 bases). The CDR3 has 14 amino acids. Germline assignment: CDR1 SGHRS and CDR2 YFSETQ. Trimming stripped 0 bases from V and 7 bases from J, with 11 bases between. The CDR3 is CASSLGAGYQPQHF. CDR3 nucleotide sequence: TGCGCCAGCAGCTTGGGTGCAGGGTACCAGCCCCAGCATTTT. Full variable domain (rest looked up from reference TRBV5-1 and TRBJ1-5): KAGVTQTPRYLIKTRGQQVTLSCSPISGHRSVSWYQQTPGQGLQFLFEYFSETQRNKGNFPGRFSGRQFSNSRSEMNVSTLELGDSALYLCASSLGAGYQPQHFGDGTRLSIL.

This chain joins TRBV15 and TRBJ1-2, with D maybe TRBD1 (5 bases). V was clipped by 5 bases and J by 4 bases, with 11 bases between them. From germline, CDR1 is LNHNV and CDR2 YYDKDF (reference sequence). The CDR3 consists of 13 residues. Here the CDR3 DNA reads TGTGCCACCAGCGGAGCCGGGGGCTATGGCTACACCTTC. It specifies CATSGAGGYGYTF.

The chain couples TRBV18 to TRBJ1-6, with a weak D call TRBD1 (5 bases). From germline, CDR1 is KGHSH and CDR2 LQKENI. The CDR3 spans 15 residues. The ends were cut back, 5 bases at V and 7 bases at J, with 15 bases in the middle. This chain's CDR3 is CASSSRGKKNSPLHF. CDR3 nucleotides: TGTGCCAGCTCAAGTAGGGGAAAGAAGAATTCACCCCTCCACTTT.

The chain carries TRBV5-6 and TRBJ1-2; possible D gene TRBD1, 5 bases. The germline CDR1 and CDR2 sequences are SGHDT and YYEEEE. Trimming removed 2 bases at V and 8 bases at J, with 13 bases between. The CDR3 totals 13 residues. As DNA, the CDR3 is TGTGCCAGCAGCTTAAAGCACCGGGGGGGCTACACCTTC. It specifies CASSLKHRGGYTF.

This clone was found once. The CDR3 is CATSRDPEGTEAFF. Written as DNA, the CDR3 is TGTGCCACCAGCAGAGACCCGGAGGGCACTGAAGCTTTCTTT. The chain is built from TRBV15 and TRBJ1-1, with D unresolved. CDR1 is LNHNV and CDR2 is YYDKDF in the germline V gene (reference sequence). The V end lost 0 bases, the J end lost 4 bases, and 9 bases lay between the germline ends. The CDR3 is made up of 14 amino acids.

The rearrangement uses TRBV4-1 and TRBJ2-4; 8 nucleotides match TRBD1. Germline trimming cut 1 base from V and 9 bases from J; bases unmatched to any gene: 8. CDR3 length: 15 amino acids. CDR1 is MGHRA and CDR2 is YSYEKL in the germline V gene. In DNA, the CDR3 is TGCGCCAGCAGCCAAGGAGGACAGGGCTCGGGCATTCAGTACTTC. This encodes CASSQGGQGSGIQYF.

The chain couples TRBV7-2 to TRBJ2-5, with D possibly being TRBD1 (6 bases). Germline CDR1 SGHTA, CDR2 FQGNSA. Trimming took 3 bases from V and 3 from J, leaving 14 bases between them. This CDR3 comprises 15 residues. The CDR3 DNA sequence: TGTGCCAGCAGCTTTTTTCGGCCAGGGGAAGAGACCCAGTACTTC. This gives the protein CASSFFRPGEETQYF.